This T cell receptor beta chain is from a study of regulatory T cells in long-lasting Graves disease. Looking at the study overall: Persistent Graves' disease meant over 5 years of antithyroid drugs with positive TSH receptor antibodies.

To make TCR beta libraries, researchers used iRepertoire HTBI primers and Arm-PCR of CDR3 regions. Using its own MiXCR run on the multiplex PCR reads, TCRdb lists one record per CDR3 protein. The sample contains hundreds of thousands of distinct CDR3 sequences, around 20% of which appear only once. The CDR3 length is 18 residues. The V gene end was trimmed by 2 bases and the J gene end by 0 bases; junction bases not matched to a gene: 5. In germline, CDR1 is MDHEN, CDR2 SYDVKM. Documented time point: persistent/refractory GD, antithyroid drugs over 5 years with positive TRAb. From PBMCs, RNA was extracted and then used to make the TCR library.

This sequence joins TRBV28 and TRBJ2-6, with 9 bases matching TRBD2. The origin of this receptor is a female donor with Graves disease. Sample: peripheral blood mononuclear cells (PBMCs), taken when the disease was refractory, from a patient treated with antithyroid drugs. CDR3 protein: CASSLMTSGSSGANVLTF. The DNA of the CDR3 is TGTGCCAGCAGTTTAATGACTAGCGGAAGCTCTGGGGCCAACGTCCTGACTTTC. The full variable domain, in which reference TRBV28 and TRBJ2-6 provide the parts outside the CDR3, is DVKVTQSSRYLVKRTGEKVFLECVQDMDHENMFWYRQDPGLGLRLIYFSYDVKMKEKGDIPEGYSVSREKKERFSLILESASTNQTSMYLCASSLMTSGSSGANVLTFGAGSRLTVL.